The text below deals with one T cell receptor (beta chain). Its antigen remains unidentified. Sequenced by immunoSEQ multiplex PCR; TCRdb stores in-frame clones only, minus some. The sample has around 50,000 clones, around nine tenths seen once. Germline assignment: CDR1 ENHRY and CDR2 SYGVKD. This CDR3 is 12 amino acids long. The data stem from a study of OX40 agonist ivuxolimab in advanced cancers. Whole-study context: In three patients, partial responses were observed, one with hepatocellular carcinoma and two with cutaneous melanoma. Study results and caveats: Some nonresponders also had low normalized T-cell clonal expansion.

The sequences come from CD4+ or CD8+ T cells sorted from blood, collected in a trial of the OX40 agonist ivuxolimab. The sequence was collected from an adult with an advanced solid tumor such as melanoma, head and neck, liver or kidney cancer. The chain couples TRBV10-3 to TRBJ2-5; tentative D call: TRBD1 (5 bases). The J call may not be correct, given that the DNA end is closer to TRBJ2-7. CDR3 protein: CAIGSTGYEQYF. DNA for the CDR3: TGTGCCATCGGATCTACAGGCTACGAGCAGTACTTC.